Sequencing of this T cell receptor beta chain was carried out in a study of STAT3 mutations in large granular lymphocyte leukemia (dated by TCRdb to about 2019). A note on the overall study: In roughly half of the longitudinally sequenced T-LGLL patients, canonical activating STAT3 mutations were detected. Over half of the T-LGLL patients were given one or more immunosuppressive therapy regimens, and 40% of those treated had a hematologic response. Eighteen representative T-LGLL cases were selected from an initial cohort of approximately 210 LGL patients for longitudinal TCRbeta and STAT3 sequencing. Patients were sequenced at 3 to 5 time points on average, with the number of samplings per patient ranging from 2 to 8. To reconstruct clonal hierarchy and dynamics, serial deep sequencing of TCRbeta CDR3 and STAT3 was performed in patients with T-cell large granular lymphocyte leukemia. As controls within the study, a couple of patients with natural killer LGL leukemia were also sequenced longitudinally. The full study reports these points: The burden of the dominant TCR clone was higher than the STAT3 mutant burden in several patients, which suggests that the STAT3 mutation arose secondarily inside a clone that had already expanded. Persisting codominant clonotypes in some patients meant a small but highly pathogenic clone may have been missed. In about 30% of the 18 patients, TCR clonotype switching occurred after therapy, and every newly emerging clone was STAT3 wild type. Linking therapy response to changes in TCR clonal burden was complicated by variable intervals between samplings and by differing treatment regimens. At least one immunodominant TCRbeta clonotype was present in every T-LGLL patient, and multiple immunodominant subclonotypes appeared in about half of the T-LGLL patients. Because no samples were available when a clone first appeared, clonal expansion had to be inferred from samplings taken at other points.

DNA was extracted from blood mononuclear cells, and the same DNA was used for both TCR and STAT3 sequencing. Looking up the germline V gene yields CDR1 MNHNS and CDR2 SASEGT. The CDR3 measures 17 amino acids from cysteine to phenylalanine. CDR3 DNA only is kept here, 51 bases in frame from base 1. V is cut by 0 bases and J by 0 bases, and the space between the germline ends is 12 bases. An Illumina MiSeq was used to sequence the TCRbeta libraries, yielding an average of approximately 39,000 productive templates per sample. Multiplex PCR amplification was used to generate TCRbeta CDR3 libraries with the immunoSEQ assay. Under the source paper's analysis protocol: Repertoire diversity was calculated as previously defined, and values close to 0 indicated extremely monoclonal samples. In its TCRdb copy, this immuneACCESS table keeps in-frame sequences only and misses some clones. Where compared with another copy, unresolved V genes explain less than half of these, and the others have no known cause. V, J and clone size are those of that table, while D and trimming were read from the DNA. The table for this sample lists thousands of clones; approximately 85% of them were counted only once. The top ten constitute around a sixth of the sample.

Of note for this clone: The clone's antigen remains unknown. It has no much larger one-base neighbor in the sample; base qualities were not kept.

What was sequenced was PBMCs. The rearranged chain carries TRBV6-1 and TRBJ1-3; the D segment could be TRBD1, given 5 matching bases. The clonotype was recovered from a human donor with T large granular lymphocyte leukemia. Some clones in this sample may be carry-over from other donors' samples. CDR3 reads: CASSEAGWDPSGNTIYF. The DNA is TGTGCCAGCAGTGAAGCGGGGTGGGACCCCTCTGGAAACACCATATATTTT.